This T cell receptor (beta chain) derives from a study of molecular identifiers for immune sequencing clone quantification. Study-wide results and caveats: Identical TCR molecules sharing a barcode could underestimate highly expanded clone sizes.

V was shortened by 8 bases and J by 4 bases, with 9 bases between the two germline ends. The CDR3 loop spans 12 amino acids. CDR1 and CDR2 from the germline V gene are MNHEY and SMNVEV (reference sequence). This clonotype appeared many times. Its cognate antigen is unknown. TCRdb ran MiXCR on the PCR reads and lists one entry per CDR3 protein. This table has just under 650,000 distinct CDR3 sequences, less than 20% appearing once. The TCR originated in a human donor in good health. Some libraries in this study had Jurkat cell RNA spiked in. The sequencing input was naive CD8+ T cells from blood, with Jurkat cell RNA spiked in. The sample's subset: FACS-sorted CD8+CD4-CCR7+CD45RA+ naive T cells. The chain is built from TRBV27 and TRBJ1-5; D call uncertain. The CDR3 loop reads CASGIKNQPQHF. In nucleotides, the CDR3 is TGTGCCAGCGGGATAAAAAATCAGCCCCAGCATTTT.